The following is a T cell receptor (beta chain) sequence with its context. What it recognizes is unknown. The germline CDR1 and CDR2 sequences are SGHRS and YFSETQ. There are 15 residues in the CDR3. Trimming took 0 bases from V and 2 from J, leaving 10 bases between them. These data come from a study of shared clonotypes between healthy human individuals. At the level of the study: Two women and a few men aged 18 to 49 served as donors. Study-wide findings and caveats: Enrolling few donors narrowed the genetic and exposure-history diversity that was represented. Tissues were not sampled, only blood, and their repertoires likely differ.

The method was immunoSEQ multiplex PCR; TCRdb's version includes in-frame clones alone and lacks a portion of them. This sample has more than 2,000,000 clones, with roughly nine tenths found just once. Material for sequencing was naive CD4+ T cells sorted from blood. The subset: CD45RA+ positively selected. The chain joins TRBV5-1 to TRBJ2-3; no clear D gene. The clonotype was recovered from a man aged 18 to 30 in good health. CDR3 in amino acids: CASSLAHRNTDTQYF. The CDR3 DNA reads as TGCGCCAGCAGCTTGGCCCATAGAAACACAGATACGCAGTATTTT.